The T cell receptor beta chain described here comes from a study of low-dose radiotherapy and immunotherapy resistance in tumors. Study summary: Dosing for Cohort 2 consisted of 1 Gy per fraction every two weeks, reaching a total of 13 Gy over 26 weeks. The regimen for patients comprised intravenous nivolumab 240 mg every two weeks plus intravenous ipilimumab 1 mg/kg every six weeks. Intravenously given cyclophosphamide 200 mg/m2 followed a two-week schedule that placed each dose one day before radiation and immunotherapy.

Alpha and beta chains were covered, as first-strand cDNA relied on TRAV- and TRBV-specific primers. The authors ran 20 PCR cycles to amplify TCRs with a constant-region primer and V-primer adapter. In vitro transcription amplified the mRNA that had been isolated. TCRdb reanalysed the reads using MiXCR and keeps one entry per CDR3 protein. Found here are approximately 46,000 distinct CDR3 sequences, less than 30% of them singletons; the top ten hold roughly a tenth. This clonotype was seen a handful of times. Time point noted: after trial treatment. Treatment reported: LDRT plus nivolumab, ipilimumab, low-dose cyclophosphamide and aspirin (RACIN trial). Sample: PBMCs, taken after low-dose radiotherapy plus immunotherapy. This clonotype originated in a male donor with prostate cancer.

The DNA of the CDR3 is TGTGCCAGTAGTATCGTTAGCGGGAGAGGCACAGATACGCAGTATTTT. Protein sequence: CASSIVSGRGTDTQYF. The V and J genes are TRBV19 and TRBJ2-3, with 9 bases that match TRBD2. CDR1 is LNHDA, CDR2 SQIVND, per germline (reference sequence). Germline trimming cut 3 bases from V and 1 base from J; bases unmatched to any gene: 5. The CDR3 sequence is 16 residues long.